This T cell receptor (beta chain) was sequenced in a study of blood T cell repertoires in COVID-19. In the study overall: Researchers got acute and convalescent COVID-19 samples from the United States, Italy and Spain.

Method: immunoSEQ multiplex PCR; TCRdb's copy keeps in-frame clones and lacks some. The sample carries fewer than 350,000 clones, approximately 90% recorded once. Germline V gives CDR1 MNHNS, CDR2 SASEGT. This CDR3 has 14 residues. V was trimmed by 2 bases and J by 2 bases, leaving 9 bases between them. A note on this clone: Other DNA variants within this sample encode the same CDR3.

Clinical histories supplied by participants themselves formed the basis of cohort assignment. Recovery among Cohort 3 donors was established by two negative PCRs, clearance, or symptom resolution. The sequence derives from a woman between 40 and 55 years old who had recovered from COVID-19. Material for sequencing was PBMCs or T cells enriched from blood (not recorded which). The chain joins TRBV6-1 to TRBJ1-2; D is unclear. The CDR3 sequence is CASSEPGRNYGYTF. CDR3 in DNA: TGTGCCAGCAGTGAACCCGGCAGGAACTATGGCTACACCTTC.